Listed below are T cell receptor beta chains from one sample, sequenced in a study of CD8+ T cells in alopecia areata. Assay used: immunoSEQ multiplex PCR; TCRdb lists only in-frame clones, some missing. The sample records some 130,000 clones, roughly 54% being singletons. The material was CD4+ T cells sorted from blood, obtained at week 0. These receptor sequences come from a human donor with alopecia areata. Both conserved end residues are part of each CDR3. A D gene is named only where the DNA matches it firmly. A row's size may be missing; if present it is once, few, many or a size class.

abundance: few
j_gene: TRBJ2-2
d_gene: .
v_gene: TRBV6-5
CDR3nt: TGTGCCAGTGGGGACGCGAACACCGGGGAGCTGTTTTTT
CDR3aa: CASGDANTGELFF

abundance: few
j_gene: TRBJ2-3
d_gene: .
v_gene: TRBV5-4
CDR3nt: TGTGCCAGCAGCAACACAATCTTCACAGATACGCAGTATTTT
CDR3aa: CASSNTIFTDTQYF

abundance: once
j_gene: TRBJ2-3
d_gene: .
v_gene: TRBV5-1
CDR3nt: TGCGCCAGCAGCTTGCAGGTGCGGGGTATGAATACGCAGTATTTT
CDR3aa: CASSLQVRGMNTQYF

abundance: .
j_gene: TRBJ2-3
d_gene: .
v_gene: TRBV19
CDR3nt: TGTGCCAGTAGTATAGGGCCAGTCAACACAGATACGCAGTATTTT
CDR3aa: CASSIGPVNTDTQYF

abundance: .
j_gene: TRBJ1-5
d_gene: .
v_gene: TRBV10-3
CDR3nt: TGTGCCATCCAAGACCTTTTAGATCAGCCCCAGCATTTT
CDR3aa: CAIQDLLDQPQHF

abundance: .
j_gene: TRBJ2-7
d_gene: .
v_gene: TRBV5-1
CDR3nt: TGCGCCAGCAGCCCAAAGGTAGGGGATTCTAAACAGCAGTACTTC
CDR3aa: CASSPKVGDSKQQYF

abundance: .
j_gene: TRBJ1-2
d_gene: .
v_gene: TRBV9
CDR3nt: TGTGCCAGCAGCCCTCGGACCGTACTCTATGGCTACACCTTC
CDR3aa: CASSPRTVLYGYTF

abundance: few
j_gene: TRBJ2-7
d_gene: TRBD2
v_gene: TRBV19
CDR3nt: TGTGCCAGTAGTACCGGGACTAGCGGGAGCTTGTACGAGCAGTACTTC
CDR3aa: CASSTGTSGSLYEQYF

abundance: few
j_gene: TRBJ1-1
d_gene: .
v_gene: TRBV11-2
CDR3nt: TGTGCCAGCAGCTTAGGACGCAGACATACCACTGAAGCTTTCTTT
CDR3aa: CASSLGRRHTTEAFF

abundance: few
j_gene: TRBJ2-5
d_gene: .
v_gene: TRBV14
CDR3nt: TGTGCCAGCAGCCGCCTGCAAGAGACCCAGTACTTC
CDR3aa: CASSRLQETQYF

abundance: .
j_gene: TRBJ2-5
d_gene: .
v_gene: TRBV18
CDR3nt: TGTGCCAGCTCACCAACAGGACAAGAGACCCAGTACTTC
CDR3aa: CASSPTGQETQYF

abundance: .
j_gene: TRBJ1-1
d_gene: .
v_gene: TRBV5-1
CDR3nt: TGCGCCAGCAGCTTACAGAACACTGAAGCTTTCTTT
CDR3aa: CASSLQNTEAFF

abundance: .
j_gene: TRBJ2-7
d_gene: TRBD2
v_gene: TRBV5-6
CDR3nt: TGTGCCAGCAGCTTGGGACTAGCGGGGGCGACCTCCTACGAGCAGTACTTC
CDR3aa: CASSLGLAGATSYEQYF

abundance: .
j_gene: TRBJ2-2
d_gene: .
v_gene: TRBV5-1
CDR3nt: TGCGCCAGCAGCCTAGACAGGACGGGCGGGGAGCTGTTTTTT
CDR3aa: CASSLDRTGGELFF

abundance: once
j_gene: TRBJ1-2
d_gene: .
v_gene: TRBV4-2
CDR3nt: TGTGCCAGCAGCCAAGACCCAAAAGACGATGGCTACACCTTC
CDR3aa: CASSQDPKDDGYTF

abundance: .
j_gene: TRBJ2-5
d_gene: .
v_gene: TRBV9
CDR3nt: TGTGCCAGCAGCGTATCGGACGGGAAGACCCAGTACTTC
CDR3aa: CASSVSDGKTQYF

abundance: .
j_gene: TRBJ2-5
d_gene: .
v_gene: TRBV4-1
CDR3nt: TGCGCCAGCAGCCAAGAATCCCTTGCCCAAGAGACCCAGTACTTC
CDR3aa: CASSQESLAQETQYF

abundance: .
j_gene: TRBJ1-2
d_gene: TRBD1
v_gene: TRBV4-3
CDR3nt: TGCGCCAGCAGCCAGGTACAGGGGGCTGAAGGCTACACCTTC
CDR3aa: CASSQVQGAEGYTF

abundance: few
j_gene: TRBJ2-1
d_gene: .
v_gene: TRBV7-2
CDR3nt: TGTGCCAGCAGCTTAGCCCGGGACTCCTACAATGAGCAGTTCTTC
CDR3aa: CASSLARDSYNEQFF

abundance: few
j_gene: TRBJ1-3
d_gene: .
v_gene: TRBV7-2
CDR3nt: TGTGCCAGCAGCTTAGCTCTGGAAACTGGAAACACCATATATTTT
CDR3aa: CASSLALETGNTIYF

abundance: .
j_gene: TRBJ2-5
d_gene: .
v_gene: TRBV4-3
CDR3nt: TGCGCCAGCAGCCAACAAAGTCAAGAGACCCAGTACTTC
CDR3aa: CASSQQSQETQYF

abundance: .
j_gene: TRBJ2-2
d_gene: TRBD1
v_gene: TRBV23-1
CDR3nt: TGCGCCAGCAGTCAATCGACAGGGGGCGGTGACACCGGGGAGCTGTTTTTT
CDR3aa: CASSQSTGGGDTGELFF

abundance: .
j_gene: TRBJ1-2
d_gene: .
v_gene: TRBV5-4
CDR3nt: TGTGCCAGCAGCTTGAGGGAAGTGGTTTATGGCTACACCTTC
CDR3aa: CASSLREVVYGYTF

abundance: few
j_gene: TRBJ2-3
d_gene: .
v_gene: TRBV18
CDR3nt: TGTGCCAGCTCACCACCTAACTCACCCCAAAGCACAGATACGCAGTATTTT
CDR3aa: CASSPPNSPQSTDTQYF

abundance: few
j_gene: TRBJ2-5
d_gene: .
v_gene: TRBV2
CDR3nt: TGTGCCAGTCGCGTAGGGGAGACCCAGTACTTC
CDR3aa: CASRVGETQYF

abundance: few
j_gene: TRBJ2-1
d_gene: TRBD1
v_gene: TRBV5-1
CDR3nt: TGCGCCAGCAGCTTTGACAGGGGTTCCTACAATGAGCAGTTCTTC
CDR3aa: CASSFDRGSYNEQFF

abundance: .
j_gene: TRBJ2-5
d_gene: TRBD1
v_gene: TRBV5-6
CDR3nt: TGTGCCAGCAGCCAGACAGGGGCTCAAGAGACCCAGTACTTC
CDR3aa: CASSQTGAQETQYF

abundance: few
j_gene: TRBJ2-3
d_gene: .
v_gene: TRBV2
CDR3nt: TGTGCCAGCACTGCTGTCCGGACTCTGAAGGATACGCAGTATTTT
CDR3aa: CASTAVRTLKDTQYF

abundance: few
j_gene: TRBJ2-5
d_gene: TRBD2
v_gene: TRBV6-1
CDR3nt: TGTGCCAGCAGTGAATCCGCTAGCGGGGCCTCGCGTCGGACCCAGTACTTC
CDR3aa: CASSESASGASRRTQYF

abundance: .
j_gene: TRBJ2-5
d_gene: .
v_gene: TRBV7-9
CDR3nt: TGTGCCAGCGGGTACTCCAGGGAGACCCAGTACTTC
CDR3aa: CASGYSRETQYF

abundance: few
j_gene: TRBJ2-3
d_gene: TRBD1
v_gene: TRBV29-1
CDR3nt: TGCAGCGTTGGGGACAGGGTCGGGGCAGATACGCAGTATTTT
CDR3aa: CSVGDRVGADTQYF